This T cell receptor beta chain stems from a study of T cell changes during pregnancy in multiple sclerosis. Assay used: immunoSEQ multiplex PCR; TCRdb lists only in-frame clones, some missing. The sample lists 70,000 to 95,000 clones, 85% to 95% occurring once. CDR1 LNHDA and CDR2 SQIVND come from the germline V gene (reference sequence). The CDR3 loop spans 17 amino acids. V was cut by 5 bases and J by 0 bases, with 14 bases left in between. The clonotype originates from a female donor with multiple sclerosis, enrolled in a pregnancy study. The V gene is TRBV19, the J gene TRBJ1-6, with D unresolved. The source material was peripheral blood, sampled in the first trimester of pregnancy. CDR3 residues: CASSDTRLSSYNSPLHF. The CDR3 DNA is TGTGCCAGTAGTGATACCCGTCTAAGCTCCTATAATTCACCCCTCCACTTT.